This passage covers 8 T cell receptor beta chains from one sample sequenced in a study of T-cell reconstitution after alpha-beta-depleted transplantation in children. The TCRbeta library was prepared with unique molecular identifiers. TCRdb reprocessed the PCR reads via MiXCR and lists one record per CDR3 protein. The sample records around 600,000 distinct CDR3 sequences, around 16% being singletons. Sample: PBMCs from the stem cell graft donor, taken from the stem cell graft. These receptors originate from a human donor who donated a stem cell graft to a child with acute myeloid leukemia.

With respect to this clonotype: A much larger clone is a single base away; this may be a read error. This chain joins TRBV20-1 and TRBJ2-1, with 7 bases aligning to TRBD1. The CDR3 length is 16 residues. From germline, CDR1 is DFQATT and CDR2 SNEGSKA (reference sequence). Trimming removed 0 bases from V and 5 bases from J; junction bases left unmatched: 10. The DNA for the CDR3 is TGCAGTGCTAGAGATCCACGGCAGGGGGTCGACAATGAGCAGTTCTTC. Protein: CSARDPRQGVDNEQFF.

This clonotype was observed at least ten times. The gene calls are TRBV20-1 and TRBJ1-2, with a possible D match to TRBD1 (6 bases). The V end lost 0 bases, the J end lost 1 base, and 15 bases lay between the germline ends. The V gene's germline CDR1 is DFQATT and CDR2 SNEGSKA (reference sequence). The CDR3 is 16 amino acids. The DNA for the CDR3 is TGCAGTGCTAGAGATAGGGCGTTGGACAGTAACTATGGCTACACCTTC. It codes for CSARDRALDSNYGYTF.

A few counts support this clonotype. The rearrangement links TRBV24-1 to TRBJ1-5; no definite D call. CDR3 size: 15 residues. Trimming stripped 3 bases from V and 5 bases from J, with 13 bases between. Germline V gene lookup returns CDR1 KGHDR and CDR2 SFDVKD. The CDR3 loop is CATSDKGGSDQPQHF. The CDR3 DNA follows: TGTGCCACCAGTGATAAGGGAGGGTCCGATCAGCCCCAGCATTTT.

In its sample, this clonotype was seen a few times. The chain carries TRBV10-3 and TRBJ1-1, with D possibly TRBD1 on 6 matching bases. This CDR3 spans 11 amino acids. The germline CDR1 and CDR2 sequences are ENHRY and SYGVKD. V was trimmed by 11 bases and J by 4 bases, leaving 11 bases between them. The CDR3 is CAVGGGTEAFF. CDR3 coding DNA: TGTGCCGTCGGAGGGGGCACTGAAGCTTTCTTT.

The CDR3 loop is CASSLITGKVTETQYF. The CDR3 nucleotides are TGTGCCAGCAGCTTAATCACAGGGAAGGTTACGGAGACCCAGTACTTC. The chain employs TRBV7-9 and TRBJ2-5, with TRBD1 as a possible D gene (6 bases). The germline V gene has CDR1 SEHNR and CDR2 FQNEAQ (reference sequence). This CDR3 comprises 16 residues. V gave up 2 bases and J gave up 5 bases, with 18 bases separating them.

This clonotype showed up just a few times. J is TRBJ2-3 and V is TRBV5-1, with 7 nucleotides matching TRBD1. The CDR3 covers 18 residues. Per germline, CDR1 SGHRS and CDR2 YFSETQ. Trimming took 3 bases from V and 2 from J; bases not matched to a gene: 15. The CDR3 DNA is TGCGCCAGCAGCTCGATGGGGAACAGGGGCATTTACACAGATACGCAGTATTTT. Translated, it gives CASSSMGNRGIYTDTQYF.

This clonotype was counted ten times or more. This chain joins TRBV7-2 and TRBJ2-3; 8 bases map to TRBD2. V was pared by 1 base and J by 10 bases, with 13 bases of the junction left unmatched. Germline CDR1 SGHTA, CDR2 FQGNSA. The CDR3 is made up of 16 amino acids. DNA for the CDR3: TGTGCCAGCAGCTTAGGAGAGCGGGGGTCACGGGGGGCGCAGTATTTT. Encoded protein: CASSLGERGSRGAQYF. The full variable domain, in which reference TRBV7-2 and TRBJ2-3 provide the parts outside the CDR3, is GAGVSQSPSNKVTEKGKDVELRCDPISGHTALYWYRQSLGQGLEFLIYFQGNSAPDKSGLPSDRFSAERTGGSVSTLTIQRTQQEDSAVYLCASSLGERGSRGAQYFGPGTRLTVL.

This clonotype was observed many times. V gene TRBV6-5 combines with J gene TRBJ2-5, with D perhaps matching TRBD1 or TRBD2 (5 bases each). The CDR3 covers 16 residues. Germline CDR1 is MNHEY and CDR2 is SVGAGI. The V and J ends lost 1 base and 5 bases respectively, with 17 bases between them. The CDR3: CASSYFFRGDEETQYF. CDR3 DNA: TGTGCCAGCAGTTACTTCTTTCGAGGGGATGAGGAGACCCAGTACTTC.